The source of this TCR beta chain is a study of shared clonotypes between healthy human individuals. Points from the study as a whole: Among a few donors, around 5% of naive CD4 clonotypes were found in common.

This clone was counted only a few times. Antigen specificity is unknown. Sequencing was at deep level. The protocol was immunoSEQ multiplex PCR, while the TCRdb copy is restricted to in-frame clones and leaves out a portion. The data contain a few million clones, roughly 93% of them singletons. The CDR3 consists of 15 residues. V lost 0 bases and J lost 7, with 16 bases in between. Per germline, CDR1 SGDLS and CDR2 YYNGEE. The TCR comes from a man younger than 35 in good health. Some clones in this sample may be carry-over from other donors' samples. The chain uses TRBV9 and TRBJ1-1; TRBD1 is a possible D gene (6 bases). Sequencing was carried out using naive CD4+ T cells from PBMCs. Subset defined: CD45RA+ positively selected. CDR3 protein: CASSVGSGASGEAFF. CDR3 DNA: TGTGCCAGCAGCGTAGGTTCGGGGGCCAGCGGTGAAGCTTTCTTT.